A single sample gave rise to the 19 T cell receptor beta chains below, sequenced in a study of blood T cell repertoires in COVID-19. Sequencing was performed with immunoSEQ multiplex PCR; in TCRdb, only in-frame clones are kept and a portion is missing. The data show 200,000 to 300,000 clones, under 90% seen once. The sequencing sample was made of peripheral blood. The origin of the receptors is a human donor in a cohort sampled during active COVID-19.

CDR3 coding DNA: TGTGCCAGCAGTACGGGACTAGCGGGGGGGCTCCTTTGGAATGAGCAGTTCTTC. Protein: CASSTGLAGGLLWNEQFF. This rearrangement joins TRBV27 to TRBJ2-1, with 16 bases lining up with TRBD2. The CDR3 covers 18 residues. The V gene end was trimmed by 5 bases and the J gene end by 7 bases; junction bases not matched to a gene: 11. The V gene's germline CDR1 is MNHEY and CDR2 SMNVEV (reference sequence).

The chain combines TRBV7-2 with TRBJ2-3, with D tentatively TRBD2 (7 bases). This CDR3 comprises 16 residues. Germline CDR1 reads SGHTA; CDR2 reads FQGNSA. Between the trimmed V and J ends, which lost 7 bases and 2 bases, there was a span of 19 bases. CDR3 sequence reads: CASTQWGGPNTDTQYF. DNA of the CDR3: TGTGCCAGCACCCAATGGGGGGGGCCCAACACAGATACGCAGTATTTT.

This clone was seen once. The chain carries TRBV5-1 and TRBJ1-2; 9 bases map to TRBD1. CDR1 is SGHRS and CDR2 is YFSETQ in the germline V gene. The J segment lost 2 bases and the V segment lost 4 bases, leaving 9 bases of the junction unmatched. This CDR3 spans 16 amino acids. CDR3 amino acids: CASSRSTTGGNYGYTF. CDR3 DNA sequence: TGCGCCAGCAGCCGCTCAACGACAGGGGGGAACTATGGCTACACCTTC.

This clone was counted once. The rearrangement uses TRBV12-5 and TRBJ1-2; D ambiguous. CDR1 is LGHNT, CDR2 FRNRAP, per germline. Trimming pared 0 bases from V and 9 bases from J, leaving 14 bases between. The CDR3 runs 14 residues. The CDR3 DNA follows: TGTGCTAGTGGTTTGGTAGAGGTGCAAGGTCGCTACACCTTC. It specifies CASGLVEVQGRYTF.

The chain has TRBV28 and TRBJ2-1; the D gene is possibly TRBD2 (6 bases). Deletions cut 6 bases from V and 9 bases from J, with 42 bases between. The CDR3 runs to 22 residues. Germline V gene data show CDR1 as MDHEN and CDR2 as SYDVKM. As DNA, the CDR3 is TGTGCCAGCAGCTGTACCTCAGCCGGGAGTTTATGCATCCCCACGGTCTATCGTGAGCAGTTCTTC. Translated, it gives CASSCTSAGSLCIPTVYREQFF. Full variable domain (outside the CDR3, taken from reference TRBV28 and TRBJ2-1): DVKVTQSSRYLVKRTGEKVFLECVQDMDHENMFWYRQDPGLGLRLIYFSYDVKMKEKGDIPEGYSVSREKKERFSLILESASTNQTSMYLCASSCTSAGSLCIPTVYREQFFGPGTRLTVL.

This rearrangement joins TRBV6-1 to TRBJ2-7; no reliable D call. Per germline, CDR1 MNHNS and CDR2 SASEGT. Trimming shortened V by 2 bases and J by 5 bases, and 7 bases separated the two germline ends. The CDR3 has 12 amino acids. DNA for the CDR3: TGTGCCAGCAGTGAACTTCGTGACGAGCAGTACTTC. Translated, it gives CASSELRDEQYF.

The chain couples TRBV4-1 to TRBJ2-1; D is perhaps TRBD2 (6 bases). Germline CDR1 MGHRA, CDR2 YSYEKL. The CDR3 spans 14 residues. V lost 0 bases and J 13 bases, leaving 16 bases between the germline ends. In DNA form, the CDR3 reads TGCGCCAGCAGCCAAGATCGCGGGATCGGGGGTCAGTTCTTC. Residues: CASSQDRGIGGQFF.

The chain links TRBV7-6 to TRBJ2-3; 13 bases map to TRBD2. The CDR3 has 14 amino acids. Germline CDR1 reads SGHVS; CDR2 reads FNYEAQ. J gave up 13 bases and V 5 bases, and 9 bases lay outside the gene matches. The CDR3 reads CASSQRTSGGSEYF. DNA of the CDR3: TGTGCCAGCAGCCAAAGGACTAGCGGGGGTTCTGAGTATTTT.

The rearrangement uses TRBV2 and TRBJ1-4; no firm D call. Trimming pared 6 bases from V and 14 bases from J, leaving 13 bases between. The V gene's germline CDR1 is SNHLY and CDR2 FYNNEI. The CDR3 is made up of 11 amino acids. The CDR3 here is CASRLVELLFF. CDR3 DNA sequence: TGTGCCAGCAGACTAGTAGAGTTGCTGTTTTTT. Based on the CDR3 plus reference TRBV2 and TRBJ1-4, the full variable domain is EPEVTQTPSHQVTQMGQEVILRCVPISNHLYFYWYRQILGQKVEFLVSFYNNEISEKSEIFDDQFSVERPDGSNFTLKIRSTKLEDSAMYFCASRLVELLFFGSGTQLSVL.

The rearrangement links TRBV25-1 to TRBJ1-2, with 7 bases matching TRBD1. Trimming removed 1 base from V and 4 bases from J; junction bases left unmatched: 3. The CDR3 contains 14 residues. The germline V gene has CDR1 MGHDK and CDR2 SYGVNS. DNA for the CDR3: TGTGCCAGCAGTGAATCGGGGGACAGCTATGGCTACACCTTC. Protein: CASSESGDSYGYTF.

The rearrangement uses TRBV4-2 and TRBJ1-6; D is uncertain. Trimming took off 1 base at V and 8 bases at J, with 9 bases between the two ends. The CDR3 is made up of 14 amino acids. CDR1 LGHNA and CDR2 YNFKEQ come from the germline V gene. CDR3 DNA: TGTGCCAGCAGCCAAGGGGCCCTTGATTCACCCCTCCACTTT. It encodes CASSQGALDSPLHF.

This clone was counted once. One junction end disagrees with the germline gene, perhaps due to a read error. V gene TRBV12-3 or TRBV12-4 combines with J gene TRBJ2-3; 8 nucleotides match TRBD2. CDR3 length equals 12 residues. The DNA of the CDR3 is TGTGTCAGCCTTGCGGGGGGAGATACGCAGTATTTT. This encodes CVSLAGGDTQYF.

The J gene is TRBJ2-5, the V gene TRBV7-2; tentatively, D is TRBD1 (6 bases). Trimming shortened V by 2 bases and J by 0 bases, and 10 bases separated the two germline ends. This CDR3 spans 15 amino acids. Per the germline V gene, CDR1 is SGHTA and CDR2 is FQGNSA. CDR3 sequence: CASSLFRGNQETQYF. The DNA of the CDR3 is TGTGCCAGCAGCTTATTCAGGGGAAACCAAGAGACCCAGTACTTC.

The gene calls are TRBV5-1 and TRBJ2-5, with TRBD2 identical over 11 bases. Germline V gene sequence: CDR1 SGHRS, CDR2 YFSETQ. The CDR3 extends over 15 amino acids. Trimming took 1 base from V and 7 from J; bases not matched to a gene: 6. Here the CDR3 DNA reads TGCGCCAGCAGCTTGACACTAGCGGGGGTGGGGACCCAGTACTTC. This codes for CASSLTLAGVGTQYF.

CDR3: CASSTHLGQGDEKLFF. CDR3 nucleotide sequence: TGCGCCAGCAGCACACACTTGGGACAGGGCGATGAAAAACTGTTTTTT. The genes are TRBV5-1 and TRBJ1-4; 9 positions match TRBD1. This CDR3 has 16 residues. Losses at the gene ends were 4 bases for V and 6 bases for J; bases not matched to a gene: 10. Germline CDR1 reads SGHRS; CDR2 reads YFSETQ.

The chain uses TRBV5-1 and TRBJ1-6; TRBD1 agrees at 7 bases. Germline V gene sequence: CDR1 SGHRS, CDR2 YFSETQ. The CDR3 has 14 amino acids. Germline trimming cut 3 bases from V and 12 bases from J; bases unmatched to any gene: 9. The CDR3 DNA follows: TGCGCCAGCAGCTCCGGGACAGAGGGTTTACCCCTCCACTTT. This translates into CASSSGTEGLPLHF.

This chain links TRBV12-3 or TRBV12-4 with TRBJ2-7, with D tentatively TRBD2 (5 bases). CDR3 length: 13 residues. V was pared by 6 bases and J by 6 bases, with 15 bases between. The CDR3 DNA follows: TGTGCCAGCAGCGTAGGAGGAGGACGCGAGCAGTACTTC. It codes for CASSVGGGREQYF.

V is TRBV14 and J is TRBJ2-7; 8 bases match TRBD1. Per germline, CDR1 SGHDN and CDR2 FVKESK. The V gene end was trimmed by 1 base and the J gene end by 4 bases; junction bases not matched to a gene: 3. The CDR3 extends over 14 amino acids. CDR3: CASSQVGTGYEQYF. The CDR3 DNA reads as TGTGCCAGCAGCCAAGTCGGGACAGGTTACGAGCAGTACTTC.

This rearrangement joins TRBV5-5 to TRBJ2-7; TRBD2 is a possible D gene (5 bases). Trimming took off 2 bases at V and 2 bases at J, with 14 bases between the two ends. The length of the CDR3 is 15 residues. Germline lookup yields CDR1 SGHKS and CDR2 YYEKEE (reference sequence). The CDR3 coding sequence is TGTGCCAGCAGCTTAACGGCGAGGGAAACCTACGAGCAGTACTTC. Its protein product is CASSLTARETYEQYF.